This TCR beta chain was documented in a study of CD4 T cells in relation to SARS-CoV-2 and coronaviruses. The sample holds a few counts of this clone. Antigen unknown. Unexposed donor CD4+ T cells date from about 2010-2018, before the COVID-19 pandemic. The cells were cultured for about 10 days before CD4+ T cells were isolated. Cells permitting, SARS-CoV-2 S/N and four cold-coronavirus spikes were tested on unexposed-donor CD4+ T cells. On days 3 and 7, cultures got half fresh IL-2 medium. V was trimmed by 5 bases and J by 1 base, leaving 11 bases between them. Germline-derived CDR1 and CDR2 are SEHNR and FQNEAQ (reference sequence). The length of the CDR3 is 14 residues. Generated by immunoSEQ multiplex PCR, the TCRdb table keeps only in-frame clones and is missing some. The data show 15,000 to 18,000 clones, with about four fifths seen just once and over 25% held by the top ten.

The clonotype comes from a human donor in good health. This chain links TRBV7-9 with TRBJ1-1; weak D call: TRBD1 (5 bases). The material sequenced was CD4+ T cells from PBMCs, cultured in vitro. Written as DNA, the CDR3 is TGTGCCAGCAGCGGCGGGACGGAGAACACTGAAGCTTTCTTT. This translates into CASSGGTENTEAFF. The whole variable domain, remainder taken from reference TRBV7-9 and TRBJ1-1, is DTGVSQNPRHKITKRGQNVTFRCDPISEHNRLYWYRQTLGQGPEFLTYFQNEAQLEKSRLLSDRFSAERPKGSFSTLEIQRTEQGDSAMYLCASSGGTENTEAFFGQGTRLTVV.